The 30 T cell receptor beta chains reported below all come from one sample, sequenced in a study of T cell responses to AZD1222 COVID-19 vaccine. Sequenced by immunoSEQ multiplex PCR; TCRdb stores in-frame clones only, minus some. The sample records 110,000 or so clones, 90% to 95% being singletons. The sequencing here drew on peripheral blood, taken on day 0 of AZD1222 vaccination. These receptors all stem from an adult in good health.

The CDR3 here is CASSRRLAGKGEQFF. CDR3 in DNA: TGTGCCAGCAGCCGGAGACTAGCGGGGAAGGGGGAGCAGTTCTTC. The chain links TRBV14 to TRBJ2-1; 11 bases agree with TRBD2. Per the germline V gene, CDR1 is SGHDN and CDR2 is FVKESK. With V trimmed by 4 bases and J by 10 bases, 9 bases remained unmatched. This CDR3 has 15 amino acids.

The chain is built from TRBV10-3 and TRBJ1-5; the D gene is possibly TRBD1 (5 bases). With 4 bases removed from V and 0 bases from J, the gap between germline ends came to 13 bases. The CDR3 covers 16 residues. CDR1 is ENHRY and CDR2 is SYGVKD in the germline V gene. The CDR3 nucleotides read TGTGCCATCAGTGTGGGTCCAGGGAGTAGCAATCAGCCCCAGCATTTT. It encodes CAISVGPGSSNQPQHF.

Comment on this clone: An end of the junction differs from the germline gene, which may be a read error. V is TRBV7-9 and J is TRBJ1-1; perhaps TRBD1 as D (5 bases). The germline V gene encodes CDR1 SEHNR and CDR2 FQNEAQ (reference sequence). This CDR3 region has 14 residues. CDR3 sequence reads: CASTLLSGGTEAFF. The CDR3, as DNA: TGTGCCAGCACCTTACTTTCGGGGGGCACTGAAGCTTTCTTT.

The chain links TRBV7-2 to TRBJ2-1; 9 bases fit TRBD2. From germline, CDR1 is SGHTA and CDR2 FQGNSA. The length of the CDR3 is 15 residues. V lost 4 bases and J lost 7; bases outside the gene matches: 8. Written as DNA, the CDR3 is TGTGCCAGCAGCTCTGGGGGGACTAGCAAAAATGAGCAGTTCTTC. Its protein product is CASSSGGTSKNEQFF. The whole variable domain, remainder taken from reference TRBV7-2 and TRBJ2-1, is GAGVSQSPSNKVTEKGKDVELRCDPISGHTALYWYRQSLGQGLEFLIYFQGNSAPDKSGLPSDRFSAERTGGSVSTLTIQRTQQEDSAVYLCASSSGGTSKNEQFFGPGTRLTVL.

This clone appeared a few times. The rearrangement joins TRBV27 to TRBJ2-2; D unresolved. The CDR3 runs to 12 residues. The germline CDR1 and CDR2 sequences are MNHEY and SMNVEV (reference sequence). V lost 6 bases to trimming and J lost 8 bases, with 10 bases between them. The DNA for the CDR3 is TGTGCCAGCAGCCCCGCTTTTGGGGAGCTGTTTTTT. Translating it yields CASSPAFGELFF.

The V and J genes are TRBV27 and TRBJ2-7, with 7 bases lining up with TRBD1. The CDR3 is 12 amino acids. CDR1 and CDR2 (germline): MNHEY, SMNVEV (reference sequence). V was clipped by 6 bases and J by 6 bases; unmatched bases: 5. CDR3 bases: TGTGCCAGCAGCTACACAGGGGTCGAGCAGTACTTC. It yields the protein CASSYTGVEQYF.

V usage is TRBV12-3 or TRBV12-4 and J usage is TRBJ2-6; no clear D. The ends were cut back, 3 bases at V and 4 bases at J, with 4 bases in the middle. The CDR3 sequence is 13 residues long. The CDR3 nucleotides read TGTGCCAGCAGTTTGAAAGGGGCCAACGTCCTGACTTTC. Translating it yields CASSLKGANVLTF.

To note about this clone: The junction and the germline gene differ at one end; a read error may be behind it. CDR3 DNA: TGTGCCAGCAGCTCTGGGGACGCCGTGGGGCCCGCTATTTTT. It translates to CASSSGDAVGPAIF. V gene TRBV14 combines with J gene TRBJ1-3; weak D call: TRBD1 (5 bases). The germline CDR1 and CDR2 sequences are SGHDN and FVKESK. This CDR3 comprises 14 residues.

This clone came up a few times. This chain joins TRBV6-5 and TRBJ1-1; D may be TRBD1 (6 bases). The V end lost 6 bases, the J end lost 12 bases, and 17 bases lay between the germline ends. Germline V CDR1 and CDR2: MNHEY, SVGAGI. CDR3 size: 12 residues. In DNA form, the CDR3 reads TGTGCCAGCAGCTTTACTCAGGGGAGGACTTTCTTT. Its translation: CASSFTQGRTFF.

This chain connects TRBV18 to TRBJ1-2; TRBD1 matches 10 bases. The CDR3 is 14 residues long. V was clipped by 8 bases and J by 4 bases; unmatched bases: 7. The germline V gene has CDR1 KGHSH and CDR2 LQKENI. CDR3 loop: CASNTGQGPYGYTF. CDR3 nucleotides: TGTGCCAGCAACACGGGACAGGGGCCCTATGGCTACACCTTC. The full variable domain, with the rest looked up from reference TRBV18 and TRBJ1-2, is NAGVMQNPRHLVRRRGQEARLRCSPMKGHSHVYWYRQLPEEGLKFMVYLQKENIIDESGMPKERFSAEFPKEGPSILRIQQVVRGDSAAYFCASNTGQGPYGYTFGSGTRLTVV.

The gene calls are TRBV5-1 and TRBJ1-4; D call uncertain. V was clipped by 2 bases and J by 5 bases, with 10 bases between them. Germline values: CDR1 SGHRS, CDR2 YFSETQ. This CDR3 spans 14 amino acids. This CDR3 reads CASSFEGMNEKLFF. The CDR3 DNA reads as TGCGCCAGCAGCTTTGAGGGCATGAATGAAAAACTGTTTTTT.

The chain uses TRBV29-1 and TRBJ1-2; a possible D gene is TRBD1 (5 bases). Trimming cost V 0 bases and J 6 bases, with 11 bases left between them. CDR3 size: 13 residues. Germline V gene lookup returns CDR1 SQVTM and CDR2 ANQGSEA. DNA for the CDR3: TGCAGCGTTGAAGATTGGGCCAGGGATGGCTACACCTTC. It translates to CSVEDWARDGYTF.

The chain joins TRBV7-2 to TRBJ2-7; 7 bases map to TRBD2. The germline V gene has CDR1 SGHTA and CDR2 FQGNSA. The CDR3 is 13 amino acids. Losses at the gene ends were 6 bases for V and 3 bases for J; bases not matched to a gene: 5. The CDR3 coding sequence is TGTGCCAGCAGTCTCGGACTAGTCTACGAGCAGTACTTC. Its protein product is CASSLGLVYEQYF.

The chain employs TRBV10-3 and TRBJ1-3; a possible D gene is TRBD1 (5 bases). With 5 bases removed from V and 0 bases from J, the gap between germline ends came to 20 bases. The CDR3 sequence is 18 residues long. The germline CDR1 and CDR2 sequences are ENHRY and SYGVKD. The CDR3, as DNA: TGTGCCATCAGTAACCCCCTCGGGCAGGGACTCTCTGGAAACACCATATATTTT. It encodes CAISNPLGQGLSGNTIYF.

This clone was detected only a few times. This chain uses TRBV7-2 with TRBJ2-2, with 10 bases aligning to TRBD2. The CDR3 has 18 amino acids. Germline CDR1 SGHTA, CDR2 FQGNSA. With 5 bases clipped from V and 2 bases from J, the junction kept 11 bases outside the gene matches. In DNA, the CDR3 is TGTGCCAGCAGCCCCATTCCCGCTAGCGGGGGTAACACCGGGGAGCTGTTTTTT. This encodes CASSPIPASGGNTGELFF.

V usage is TRBV5-1 and J usage is TRBJ1-4; 7 bases map to TRBD1. Germline V CDR1 and CDR2: SGHRS, YFSETQ. The CDR3 is made up of 15 amino acids. The junction had 10 bases not matched to a gene; V was cut back by 4 bases and J by 7 bases. CDR3 coding DNA: TGCGCCAGCAGCCGAGGGACAGTACCTTCTGAAAAACTGTTTTTT. Amino acid sequence: CASSRGTVPSEKLFF.

CDR3 residues: CASAWARSGRATYNEQFF. CDR3 DNA sequence: TGTGCCAGCGCGTGGGCCCGTAGCGGGAGGGCAACCTACAATGAGCAGTTCTTC. The gene calls are TRBV18 and TRBJ2-1, with 11 bases fitting TRBD2. There are 18 residues in the CDR3. From germline, CDR1 is KGHSH and CDR2 LQKENI. The J segment lost 2 bases and the V segment lost 8 bases, leaving 14 bases of the junction unmatched.

This clone has only a few counts. V and J are TRBV19 and TRBJ1-3; a weak D match, TRBD1 (5 bases). Trimming removed 5 bases at V and 2 bases at J, with 16 bases between. This CDR3 has 16 amino acids. Germline assignment: CDR1 LNHDA and CDR2 SQIVND (reference sequence). CDR3 residues: CASSYTPGKAGNTIYF. The DNA of the CDR3 is TGTGCCAGTAGTTATACCCCAGGGAAAGCTGGAAACACCATATATTTT.

J is TRBJ2-1 and V is TRBV11-3; TRBD2 matches at 13 bases. In germline, CDR1 is SGHNT, CDR2 YENEEA. The CDR3 loop spans 14 amino acids. V shed 2 bases and J 10 bases; nucleotides not matched to a gene: 2. The CDR3 loop reads CASSLSGLAGEQFF. CDR3 coding DNA: TGTGCCAGCAGCTTATCGGGACTAGCGGGAGAGCAGTTCTTC. Full variable domain (missing parts from reference TRBV11-3 and TRBJ2-1): EAGVVQSPRYKIIEKKQPVAFWCNPISGHNTLYWYLQNLGQGPELLIRYENEEAVDDSQLPKDRFSAERLKGVDSTLKIQPAELGDSAVYLCASSLSGLAGEQFFGPGTRLTVL.

This clone was picked up one time. The chain employs TRBV6-5 and TRBJ2-1; D tentatively fits TRBD1 or TRBD2 (6 bases each). Trimming took off 7 bases at V and 3 bases at J, with 13 bases between the two ends. Germline CDR1 MNHEY, CDR2 SVGAGI. This CDR3 region has 14 residues. In DNA, the CDR3 is TGTGCCAGCACCCCGGGGGACAACTACAATGAGCAGTTCTTC. Encoded protein: CASTPGDNYNEQFF.

J is TRBJ1-6 and V is TRBV6-5; TRBD1 aligns across 8 bases. The CDR3 is 15 residues long. The ends lost 5 bases at V and 10 bases at J; junction bases unmatched: 10. Germline V CDR1 and CDR2: MNHEY, SVGAGI. This CDR3 reads CASSRKTGVGSPLHF. In DNA form, the CDR3 reads TGTGCCAGCAGTAGAAAGACAGGGGTGGGGTCACCCCTCCACTTT.

This clone was found a few times. The rearrangement links TRBV29-1 to TRBJ2-5; 11 bases align to TRBD2. In germline, CDR1 is SQVTM, CDR2 ANQGSEA. The CDR3 contains 19 residues. V dropped 4 bases and J dropped 0; count of bases not matched to a gene: 16. CDR3 residues: CSVGKNLALAGEYQETQYF. The CDR3 DNA follows: TGCAGCGTTGGCAAAAACCTGGCACTAGCGGGAGAGTACCAAGAGACCCAGTACTTC.

This clone has only one observation. The chain employs TRBV5-1 and TRBJ2-1; the D gene is possibly TRBD1 (5 bases). Germline V gene data show CDR1 as SGHRS and CDR2 as YFSETQ. V was trimmed by 0 bases and J by 4 bases, leaving 8 bases between them. This CDR3 comprises 14 residues. CDR3 amino acids: CASSLGDSYNEQFF. The CDR3 nucleotides are TGCGCCAGCAGCTTGGGCGACAGTTACAATGAGCAGTTCTTC.

The chain is built from TRBV5-1 and TRBJ1-1; D is unclear. CDR3 length equals 15 residues. CDR1 SGHRS and CDR2 YFSETQ come from the germline V gene. V gave up 4 bases and J gave up 1 base, with 14 bases separating them. CDR3 protein: CASSEGVIANTEAFF. The CDR3, as DNA: TGCGCCAGCAGCGAGGGAGTGATAGCGAACACTGAAGCTTTCTTT.

The genes are TRBV9 and TRBJ1-4; 8 bases line up with TRBD1. J was trimmed by 8 bases and V by 0 bases; bases with no gene match: 6. Germline CDR1 and CDR2: SGDLS and YYNGEE. The CDR3 extends over 15 amino acids. The CDR3 nucleotides are TGTGCCAGCAGCGTAGCACAGGGGGGTAAAGAAAAACTGTTTTTT. Translated, it gives CASSVAQGGKEKLFF.

This chain connects TRBV5-1 to TRBJ1-3; the match to TRBD1 covers 9 bases. The CDR3 loop spans 20 amino acids. J gave up 0 bases and V 4 bases, and 17 bases lay outside the gene matches. In germline, CDR1 is SGHRS, CDR2 YFSETQ. The CDR3 coding sequence is TGCGCCAGCAGCCTCGGTGGGACAGGGACCCGCTCGCTCTCTGGAAACACCATATATTTT. Its protein is CASSLGGTGTRSLSGNTIYF.

CDR3 coding DNA: TGTGCCAGCAGTTACCGACAGGGCGGAATCGGTGGCTACACCTTC. This codes for CASSYRQGGIGGYTF. The chain links TRBV6-5 to TRBJ1-2, with 7 nucleotides matching TRBD1. The CDR3 sequence is 15 residues long. Losses at the gene ends were 2 bases for V and 7 bases for J; bases not matched to a gene: 10. Germline-derived CDR1 and CDR2 are MNHEY and SVGAGI.

The chain is built from TRBV23-1 and TRBJ2-2, with no clear D. TRBV23-1 has ORF status, its function being uncertain. The CDR3 extends over 15 amino acids. V dropped 0 bases and J dropped 3 bases, with 8 bases sitting between them. DNA for the CDR3: TGCGCCAGCAGTCAATCGGAGCGAGACACCGGGGAGCTGTTTTTT. Translated: CASSQSERDTGELFF.

J is TRBJ2-5 and V is TRBV3-1 (or the pseudogene TRBV3-2); possible D gene TRBD1, 5 bases. The germline gives CDR1 LGHDT, CDR2 YNNKEL (reference sequence). V lost 6 bases, J lost 7 bases, and 9 bases lay in between. This CDR3 is 11 amino acids long. CDR3 amino acids: CASSRGGTQYF. The CDR3 coding sequence is TGTGCCAGCAGTAGGGGCGGGACCCAGTACTTC.

This chain joins TRBV30 and TRBJ1-6, with TRBD1 as a possible D gene (5 bases). CDR1 is GTSNPN and CDR2 is SVGIG in the germline V gene (reference sequence). The CDR3 has 13 amino acids. The V gene lost 2 bases and the J gene lost 9 bases, with 11 bases spanning the gap. CDR3 in DNA: TGTGCCTGGAGTCACGATCAGGGTTCACCCCTCCACTTT. Amino acid sequence: CAWSHDQGSPLHF.